This T cell receptor beta chain is from a study of T cells after yellow fever vaccination. Study-level results: Among all clonotypes, a small share was observed in both CD4 and CD8 compartments. A weaker secondary response peaked on day 5, the primary on day 15. Clones that expanded after primary vaccination mostly reappeared after the booster (approximately 96% CD4, about 89% CD8).

CDR3 length: 19 amino acids. Germline V lookup: CDR1 LGHNA, CDR2 YNFKEQ. V was clipped by 4 bases and J by 4 bases; unmatched bases: 14. UMIs and a universal primer site were added when TCR cDNA was made by 5'RACE template switching. TCRdb fed the 5' RACE reads into MiXCR, producing one record per CDR3 protein. In the table there are around 350,000 distinct CDR3 sequences, about 6% of which are singletons. Notes on this clonotype: Its antigen is currently unknown.

The sequence derives from a man aged 25 to 40 who received the YFV17D yellow fever vaccine. The chain uses TRBV4-2 and TRBJ2-2; the match to TRBD2 covers 11 bases. Sequences were derived from PBMCs, sampled 5 days after the yellow fever booster vaccination. The CDR3 is CASSRASGRNSETTGELFF. In nucleotides, the CDR3 is TGTGCCAGCAGCCGAGCTAGCGGGAGGAACTCAGAGACCACCGGGGAGCTGTTTTTT.